This TCR beta chain was profiled in a study of OX40 agonist ivuxolimab in advanced cancers. The germline V gene has CDR1 LGHNA and CDR2 YNFKEQ. Trimming cost V 7 bases and J 3 bases, with 18 bases left between them. The CDR3 sequence is 15 residues long. TCRdb's copy holds only in-frame clones and misses some; the assay was immunoSEQ multiplex PCR. This table holds around 20,000 clones, approximately 80% found once. This chain uses TRBV4-2 with TRBJ1-2; weak D call: TRBD1 (5 bases). The source material was CD4+ or CD8+ T cells sorted from blood, sampled in a trial of the OX40 agonist ivuxolimab. The receptor was derived from an adult with an advanced solid tumor such as melanoma, head and neck, liver or kidney cancer. CDR3 DNA sequence: TGTGCCAGCACCCTTTCCGGCCGGGGGGACTATGGCTACACCTTC. This encodes CASTLSGRGDYGYTF.